The entry below gives a single T cell receptor (beta chain) sequence along with its context. TCRdb fed the 5' RACE reads into MiXCR, producing one record per CDR3 protein. The sample lists 7,000 or so distinct CDR3 sequences, roughly half occurring once. This CDR3 contains 13 residues. Per germline, CDR1 SGHTA and CDR2 FQGNSA. Between the trimmed V and J ends, which lost 5 bases and 3 bases, there was a span of 11 bases. Sequencing was carried out using naive CD4+ T cells sorted from a lymph node. Sample subset: naive CD4+ T cells, CD4+CD45RA+CD25-. This clonotype originated in a female donor with breast cancer. The rearrangement links TRBV7-2 to TRBJ2-7; unclear D gene. CDR3 loop: CASSGRPGYEQYF. The CDR3 DNA reads as TGTGCCAGCAGCGGACGACCGGGCTACGAGCAGTACTTC.